Detailed here is one TCR beta chain. Deletions cut 3 bases from V and 5 bases from J, with 2 bases between. The CDR3 is made up of 11 amino acids. Germline lookup yields CDR1 LNHDA and CDR2 SQIVND (reference sequence). Profiled with immunoSEQ multiplex PCR; TCRdb holds only in-frame clones, not every one. The data hold nearly 85,000 clones, with approximately 95% observed a single time. The sample originates from a study of siplizumab effects on memory and regulatory T cells. The chain combines TRBV19 with TRBJ2-1; D is unclear. The sequenced material came from CD8+ T cells sorted from blood. This TCR came from a human donor in good health. CDR3 loop: CASSIHNEQFF. The DNA for the CDR3 is TGTGCCAGTAGTATCCACAATGAGCAGTTCTTC.